The 26 T cell receptor beta chains below all came from one sample that was sequenced in a study of metastatic and nonmetastatic thyroid tumors. Among the patients, none had received any treatment before thyroid surgery. TCRdb re-analyzed the PCR reads through MiXCR. Among around 20,000 clones listed, about 12% were seen once. Input material: blood. The receptor set was obtained from a female donor with papillary thyroid cancer or a benign thyroid nodule (not recorded which). Some clones in this sample may be carry-over from other donors' samples.

The table lists this clone with many counts. CDR3 sequence reads: CASSSGASGTWGQFF. The CDR3 DNA is TGTGCCAGCAGCTCTGGGGCTAGCGGGACTTGGGGGCAGTTCTTC. The chain links TRBV11-3 to TRBJ2-1, with TRBD2 matching 9 bases. In germline, CDR1 is SGHNT, CDR2 YENEEA. The J segment lost 12 bases and the V segment lost 4 bases, leaving 13 bases of the junction unmatched. The CDR3 loop spans 15 amino acids.

This clone is judged medium-sized. CDR3 DNA: TGTGCCAGCAGTTTCGCAGGGGGAAGGGACGAGCAGTACTTC. Residues: CASSFAGGRDEQYF. The chain employs TRBV12-3 or TRBV12-4 and TRBJ2-7; the match to TRBD1 covers 7 bases. Losses at the gene ends were 3 bases for V and 5 bases for J; bases not matched to a gene: 7. This CDR3 spans 14 amino acids.

The table lists this clone with many counts. The chain recombines TRBV20-1 with TRBJ2-1; D may be TRBD2 (7 bases). The CDR3 sequence is 15 residues long. V was trimmed by 2 bases and J by 6 bases, leaving 17 bases between them. Germline V CDR1 and CDR2: DFQATT, SNEGSKA (reference sequence). The chain's CDR3 is CSARPLGGGLNEQFF. For the CDR3, the DNA is TGCAGTGCTAGACCCTTGGGGGGGGGGCTCAATGAGCAGTTCTTC.

By sample fraction, this clone is medium-sized. This chain links TRBV6-1 with TRBJ1-6; D not resolved. CDR1 MNHNS and CDR2 SASEGT come from the germline V gene. The CDR3 is 13 residues long. The ends were cut back, 2 bases at V and 10 bases at J, with 9 bases in the middle. This CDR3 reads CASSETGRSPLHF. The CDR3 bases are TGTGCCAGCAGTGAAACTGGCAGGTCACCCCTCCACTTT.

This clone was observed many times. This chain joins TRBV18 and TRBJ2-7, with 8 bases lining up with TRBD1. Germline loops: CDR1 KGHSH, CDR2 LQKENI. CDR3 size: 15 residues. V gave up 3 bases and J gave up 4 bases; unmatched junction bases: 8. The CDR3 spells CASSPLTGGYYEQYF. The CDR3 nucleotides are TGTGCCAGCTCACCTCTAACAGGGGGATATTACGAGCAGTACTTC. Full variable domain (missing parts from reference TRBV18 and TRBJ2-7): NAGVMQNPRHLVRRRGQEARLRCSPMKGHSHVYWYRQLPEEGLKFMVYLQKENIIDESGMPKERFSAEFPKEGPSILRIQQVVRGDSAAYFCASSPLTGGYYEQYFGPGTRLTVT.

By share, this clone counts as medium-sized. The chain combines TRBV6-1 with TRBJ1-2, with D perhaps matching TRBD1 (5 bases). From germline, CDR1 is MNHNS and CDR2 SASEGT. Trimming took off 3 bases at V and 2 bases at J, with 16 bases between the two ends. The CDR3 is 16 residues long. CDR3 coding DNA: TGTGCCAGCAGTGACTTCAGCAGGGCCACGAACTATGGCTACACCTTC. It encodes CASSDFSRATNYGYTF.

About this clone itself: One base away lies a much larger clone, so this may be a sequencing read error. This sequence joins TRBV5-6 and TRBJ1-2, with D perhaps TRBD1 (5 bases). Trimming shortened V by 4 bases and J by 10 bases, and 8 bases separated the two germline ends. The CDR3 is 10 amino acids. Germline-derived CDR1 and CDR2 are SGHDT and YYEEEE. The CDR3 sequence: CASSRGVYTF. DNA for the CDR3: TGTGCCAGCAGCCGGGGGGTCTACACCTTC.

This clone is medium-sized in the sample. The sample contains more than one DNA sequence encoding this CDR3. The rearrangement links TRBV6-1 to TRBJ2-6, with D maybe TRBD1 (6 bases). Trimming stripped 6 bases from V and 7 bases from J, with 10 bases between. The CDR3 is 13 residues long. The germline V gene has CDR1 MNHNS and CDR2 SASEGT. The CDR3 DNA reads TGTGCCAGCAGCCCCAGGGGAGCCAACGTCCTGACTTTC. Encoded protein: CASSPRGANVLTF.

This clone was found many times. This rearrangement joins TRBV7-2 to TRBJ1-2; 9 nucleotides agree with TRBD1. V gave up 11 bases and J gave up 8 bases; unmatched junction bases: 12. Germline V lookup: CDR1 SGHTA, CDR2 FQGNSA. The CDR3 length is 13 residues. The CDR3 DNA reads TGTGCCGGAGACCGGGACAGGGTAGAGGGCTACACCTTC. Translation gives CAGDRDRVEGYTF.

At least ten counts were recorded for this clone. This chain connects TRBV13 to TRBJ1-2, with D hard to call. There are 16 residues in the CDR3. V was trimmed by 2 bases and J by 0 bases, leaving 13 bases between them. In germline, CDR1 is PRHDT, CDR2 FYEKMQ (reference sequence). CDR3 nucleotides: TGTGCCAGCAGCTTATCCCAGGCGGGGTCTAACTATGGCTACACCTTC. Amino acids: CASSLSQAGSNYGYTF.

The rearrangement uses TRBV7-9 and TRBJ2-7; perhaps D is TRBD1 or TRBD2 (5 bases each). The V gene lost 5 bases and the J gene lost 7 bases, with 15 bases spanning the gap. The CDR3 consists of 13 residues. CDR1 SEHNR and CDR2 FQNEAQ come from the germline V gene (reference sequence). DNA for the CDR3: TGTGCCAGCAGCCTAGAGGGGTTAGGGGAGCAGTACTTC. Its translation: CASSLEGLGEQYF.

This clone occurred many times. The rearrangement links TRBV5-1 to TRBJ2-3, with 8 bases aligning to TRBD1. Trimming removed 1 base from V and 3 bases from J; junction bases left unmatched: 4. The CDR3 sequence is 15 residues long. From germline, CDR1 is SGHRS and CDR2 YFSETQ. The CDR3 nucleotides are TGCGCCAGCAGCTTGCAGGGGGCGAAGACAGATACGCAGTATTTT. Its translation is CASSLQGAKTDTQYF.

This clone was recorded many times. Here the CDR3 DNA reads TGTGCCAGCAGCCGTGGGTTAGGCCTCACCGGGGAGCTGTTTTTT. Translating gives CASSRGLGLTGELFF. The chain links TRBV11-2 to TRBJ2-2; D is ambiguous. Trimming took 5 bases from V and 4 from J, leaving 14 bases between them. This CDR3 has 15 residues. Germline V CDR1 and CDR2: SGHAT, FQNNGV.

This clone was observed at least ten times. This sequence joins TRBV9 and TRBJ1-2, with D possibly being TRBD1 (6 bases). The CDR3 runs to 14 residues. Germline assignment: CDR1 SGDLS and CDR2 YYNGEE. Trimming pared 0 bases from V and 6 bases from J, leaving 12 bases between. CDR3 sequence: CASSVDGRTDGYTF. In nucleotides, the CDR3 is TGTGCCAGCAGCGTAGACGGTCGGACAGATGGCTACACCTTC.

The table lists this clone with a few counts. One junction end disagrees with the germline gene, perhaps due to a read error. This sequence joins TRBV27 and TRBJ2-7; D is unresolved. The V gene's germline CDR1 is MNHEY and CDR2 SMNVEV (reference sequence). The CDR3 has 12 amino acids. CDR3 DNA: TGTGCCAGCAGGACATGGTCCTACGAGCGGTACTTC. Translation gives CASRTWSYERYF.

The sample holds many counts of this clone. Given a much more abundant clone one base away, this may be a read error. Within the sample, other DNA sequences also encode this same CDR3. The CDR3 DNA sequence: TGTGCCACCAGCCTTCCCCGGGGTTATGGAAACACCATATATTTT. It yields the protein CATSLPRGYGNTIYF. This rearrangement joins TRBV15 to TRBJ1-3; D is undetermined. V lost 5 bases, J lost 3 bases, and 14 bases lay in between. The CDR3 is 15 residues long. Germline loops: CDR1 LNHNV, CDR2 YYDKDF (reference sequence). Drawing the rest from reference TRBV15 and TRBJ1-3, the complete variable domain is DAMVIQNPRYQVTQFGKPVTLSCSQTLNHNVMYWYQQKSSQAPKLLFHYYDKDFNNEADTPDNFQSRRPNTSFCFLDIRSPGLGDTAMYLCATSLPRGYGNTIYFGEGSWLTVV.

Many counts were recorded for this clone. V and J are TRBV28 and TRBJ1-5, with 8 bases fitting TRBD1. CDR3 length: 19 residues. CDR1 is MDHEN, CDR2 SYDVKM, per germline. V lost 3 bases to trimming and J lost 0 bases; unmatched junction nucleotides: 13. The CDR3 spells CASSFPSGTGLLSNQPQHF. CDR3 DNA sequence: TGTGCCAGCAGTTTCCCGTCAGGGACAGGTTTGCTTAGCAATCAGCCCCAGCATTTT.

About this clone itself: A much larger clone is a single base away; this may be a read error. V gene TRBV20-1 combines with J gene TRBJ1-3; 7 nucleotides match TRBD1. Germline CDR1 and CDR2: DFQATT and SNEGSKA (reference sequence). The CDR3 consists of 14 residues. J gave up 12 bases and V 5 bases, and 16 bases lay outside the gene matches. The CDR3 loop is CSAVNRGAGNGIYF. The CDR3 bases are TGCAGTGCTGTCAACAGGGGAGCAGGAAACGGCATATATTTT.

This clone was detected many times. This rearrangement joins TRBV28 to TRBJ1-2; D gene uncertain. The germline V gene has CDR1 MDHEN and CDR2 SYDVKM. This CDR3 region has 13 residues. The V and J ends lost 2 bases and 4 bases respectively, with 8 bases between them. In nucleotides, the CDR3 is TGTGCCAGCAGTTTAGCCGTCCTCTATGGCTACACCTTC. Protein: CASSLAVLYGYTF.

In its sample, this clone was seen many times. The chain uses TRBV2 and TRBJ2-3; no firm D call. The V gene lost 8 bases and the J gene lost 5 bases, with 11 bases spanning the gap. CDR1 and CDR2 (germline): SNHLY, FYNNEI. The CDR3 is made up of 12 amino acids. The CDR3 here is CASGPHRDTQYF. CDR3 coding DNA: TGTGCCAGCGGACCTCACAGAGATACGCAGTATTTT.

This clone has at least ten counts. The V gene is TRBV5-5, the J gene TRBJ2-5; perhaps TRBD1 as D (5 bases). CDR1 is SGHKS and CDR2 is YYEKEE in the germline V gene (reference sequence). This CDR3 contains 13 residues. V was clipped by 1 base and J by 5 bases, with 9 bases between them. The CDR3, as DNA: TGTGCCAGCAGCTTGCAGGGATGGGAGACCCAGTACTTC. Its translation: CASSLQGWETQYF.

The sample holds many counts of this clone. The J gene is TRBJ1-1, the V gene TRBV15; 9 bases match TRBD1. The trim removed 4 bases at V and 1 base at J, leaving 4 bases unmatched. The CDR3 totals 15 residues. In germline, CDR1 is LNHNV, CDR2 YYDKDF (reference sequence). CDR3 nucleotides: TGTGCCACCAGCAAAGACAGGGGGACGAACACTGAAGCTTTCTTT. Its translation: CATSKDRGTNTEAFF. The whole variable domain, remainder taken from reference TRBV15 and TRBJ1-1, is DAMVIQNPRYQVTQFGKPVTLSCSQTLNHNVMYWYQQKSSQAPKLLFHYYDKDFNNEADTPDNFQSRRPNTSFCFLDIRSPGLGDTAMYLCATSKDRGTNTEAFFGQGTRLTVV.

This clone occurred many times. In DNA form, the CDR3 reads TGTGCCAGCAGTCCCTCCGTTCTCCTGAAGGGGACGAGTAACACTGAAGCTTTCTTT. Its translation: CASSPSVLLKGTSNTEAFF. V gene TRBV28 combines with J gene TRBJ1-1, with D perhaps TRBD1 (5 bases). Between the trimmed V and J ends, which lost 5 bases and 2 bases, there was a span of 27 bases. Germline assignment: CDR1 MDHEN and CDR2 SYDVKM. This CDR3 region has 19 residues.

This clone has a count of ten or more. The rearrangement links TRBV7-2 to TRBJ1-1, with TRBD1 as a possible D gene (6 bases). V lost 4 bases, J lost 4 bases, and 13 bases lay in between. The CDR3 is made up of 14 amino acids. Per the germline V gene, CDR1 is SGHTA and CDR2 is FQGNSA. The DNA of the CDR3 is TGTGCCAGCAGCTCCCTCCCAGGGGCCACTGAAGCTTTCTTT. It encodes CASSSLPGATEAFF.

This clone was found many times. The chain has TRBV27 and TRBJ1-5; TRBD1 aligns across 7 bases. The CDR3 consists of 15 residues. Losses at the gene ends were 0 bases for V and 6 bases for J; bases not matched to a gene: 5. Germline V gives CDR1 MNHEY, CDR2 SMNVEV (reference sequence). CDR3 nucleotide sequence: TGTGCCAGCAGTTTATCCGCAGGGGGAATTCAGCCCCAGCATTTT. Translating gives CASSLSAGGIQPQHF.

This clone has just a few counts. A much bigger clone sits one base away, suggesting this may be a read error. The genes are TRBV7-2 and TRBJ2-1; D gene ambiguous. Germline CDR1 reads SGHTA; CDR2 reads FQGNSA. The CDR3 extends over 12 amino acids. With 7 bases removed from V and 10 bases from J, the gap between germline ends came to 14 bases. Written as DNA, the CDR3 is TGTGCCAGCATCGCCTCTTTTTGGGAGCAGTTCTTC. Translating it yields CASIASFWEQFF.